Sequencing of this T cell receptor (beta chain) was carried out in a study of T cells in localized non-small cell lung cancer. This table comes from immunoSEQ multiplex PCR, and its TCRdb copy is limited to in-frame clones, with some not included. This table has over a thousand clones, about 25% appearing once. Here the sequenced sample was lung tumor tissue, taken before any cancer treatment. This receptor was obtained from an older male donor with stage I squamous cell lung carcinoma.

The CDR3 loop reads CATSRGWPSMNTEAFF. Here the CDR3 DNA reads TGTGCCACCAGCAGAGGTTGGCCGAGTATGAACACTGAAGCTTTCTTT. V gene TRBV15 combines with J gene TRBJ1-1, with D unclear. The CDR3 spans 16 residues. The V and J ends lost 1 base and 0 bases respectively, with 12 bases between them. Germline-derived CDR1 and CDR2 are LNHNV and YYDKDF (reference sequence).